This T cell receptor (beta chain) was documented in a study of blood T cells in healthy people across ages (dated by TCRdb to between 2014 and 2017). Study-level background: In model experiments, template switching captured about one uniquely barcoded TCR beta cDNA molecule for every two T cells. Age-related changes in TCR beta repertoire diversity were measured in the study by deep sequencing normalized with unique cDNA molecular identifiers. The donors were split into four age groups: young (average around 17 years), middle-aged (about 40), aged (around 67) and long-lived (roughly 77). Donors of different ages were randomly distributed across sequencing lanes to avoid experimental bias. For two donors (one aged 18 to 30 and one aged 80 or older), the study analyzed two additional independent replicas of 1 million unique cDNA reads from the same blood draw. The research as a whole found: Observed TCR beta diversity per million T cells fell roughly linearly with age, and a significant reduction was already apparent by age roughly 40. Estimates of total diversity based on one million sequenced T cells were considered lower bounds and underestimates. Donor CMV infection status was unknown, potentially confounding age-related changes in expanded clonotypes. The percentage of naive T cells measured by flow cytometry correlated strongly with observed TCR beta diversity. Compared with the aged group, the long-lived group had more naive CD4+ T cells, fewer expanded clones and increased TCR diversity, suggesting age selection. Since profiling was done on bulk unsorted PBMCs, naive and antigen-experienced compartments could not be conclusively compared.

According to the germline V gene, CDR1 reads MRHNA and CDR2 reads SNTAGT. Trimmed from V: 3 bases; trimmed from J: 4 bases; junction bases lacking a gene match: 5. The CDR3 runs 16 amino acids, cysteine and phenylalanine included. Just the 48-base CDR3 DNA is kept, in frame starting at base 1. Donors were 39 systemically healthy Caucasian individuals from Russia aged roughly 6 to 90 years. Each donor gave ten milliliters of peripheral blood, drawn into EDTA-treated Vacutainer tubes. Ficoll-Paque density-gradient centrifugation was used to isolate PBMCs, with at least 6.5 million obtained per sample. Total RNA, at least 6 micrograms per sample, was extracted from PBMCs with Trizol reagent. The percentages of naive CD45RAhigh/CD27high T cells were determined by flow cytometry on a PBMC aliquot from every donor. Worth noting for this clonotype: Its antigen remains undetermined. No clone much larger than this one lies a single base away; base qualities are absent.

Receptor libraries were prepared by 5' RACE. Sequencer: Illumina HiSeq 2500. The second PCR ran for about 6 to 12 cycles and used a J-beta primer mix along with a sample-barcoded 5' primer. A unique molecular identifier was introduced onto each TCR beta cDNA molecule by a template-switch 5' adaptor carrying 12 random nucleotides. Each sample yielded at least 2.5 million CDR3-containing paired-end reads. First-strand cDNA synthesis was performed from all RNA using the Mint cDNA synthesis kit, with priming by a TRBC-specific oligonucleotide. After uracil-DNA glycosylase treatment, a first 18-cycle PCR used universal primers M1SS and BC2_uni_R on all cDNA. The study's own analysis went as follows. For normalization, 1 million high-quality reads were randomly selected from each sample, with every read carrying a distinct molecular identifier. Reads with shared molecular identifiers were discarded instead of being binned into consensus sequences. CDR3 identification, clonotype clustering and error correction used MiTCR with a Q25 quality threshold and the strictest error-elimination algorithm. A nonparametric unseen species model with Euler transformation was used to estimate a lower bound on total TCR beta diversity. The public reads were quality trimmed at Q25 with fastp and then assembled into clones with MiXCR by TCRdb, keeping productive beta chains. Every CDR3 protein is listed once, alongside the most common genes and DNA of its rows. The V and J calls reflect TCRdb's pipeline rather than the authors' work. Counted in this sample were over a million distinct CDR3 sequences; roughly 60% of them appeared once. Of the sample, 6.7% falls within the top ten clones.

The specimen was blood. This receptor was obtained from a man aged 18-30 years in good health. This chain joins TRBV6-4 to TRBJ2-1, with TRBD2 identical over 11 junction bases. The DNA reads TGTGCCAGCAGTGAGGTGGGGACTAGCGGATACAATGAGCAGTTCTTC. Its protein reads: CASSEVGTSGYNEQFF.